One and the same sample provided the 3 T cell receptor beta chains below, sequenced in a study of blood T cell repertoires in COVID-19. Some clones are missing from TCRdb's copy, which holds only in-frame ones; the method was immunoSEQ multiplex PCR. The sample shows roughly 280,000 clones, less than 90% of them seen only once. Material: PBMCs or T cells enriched from blood (not recorded which). Receptors originate from a woman aged 45-65 years who had recovered from COVID-19.

The chain recombines TRBV12-5 with TRBJ2-1; possible D gene TRBD2, 6 bases. With 4 bases removed from V and 3 bases from J, the gap between germline ends came to 7 bases. There are 13 residues in the CDR3. CDR1 LGHNT and CDR2 FRNRAP come from the germline V gene. This CDR3 is CASGWDFYNEQFF. The DNA of the CDR3 is TGTGCTAGTGGTTGGGACTTCTACAATGAGCAGTTCTTC.

The chain uses TRBV27 and TRBJ1-5; TRBD1 agrees at 7 bases. Germline V gives CDR1 MNHEY, CDR2 SMNVEV (reference sequence). With 5 bases clipped from V and 4 bases from J, the junction kept 2 bases outside the gene matches. The CDR3 is made up of 13 amino acids. DNA of the CDR3: TGTGCCAGCAGTCGGGACAGAAATCAGCCCCAGCATTTT. It encodes CASSRDRNQPQHF.

The chain links TRBV6-5 to TRBJ1-4; TRBD1 is a possible D gene (6 bases). This CDR3 has 15 residues. Trimming shortened V by 6 bases and J by 5 bases, and 16 bases separated the two germline ends. Germline V gene lookup returns CDR1 MNHEY and CDR2 SVGAGI. CDR3: CASRWNRDTNEKLFF. CDR3 bases: TGTGCCAGCAGGTGGAACCGGGACACCAATGAAAAACTGTTTTTT.